This is a list of T cell receptor beta chains from one sample in a study of CD8 T cells in ankylosing spondylitis. TCRdb re-analysed the 5' RACE reads in MiXCR, keeping a single row per CDR3 protein. Of approximately 35,000 distinct CDR3 sequences in the sample, about 10% were seen once. Sequencing was done on a sample of synovial fluid, either unsorted or a sorted T cell fraction (not recorded which). Receptors were obtained from a male donor with ankylosing spondylitis. The CDR3 runs from the conserved cysteine through the conserved F or W. A D gene is named only where the DNA matches it firmly. The listing skips clone size in some rows; elsewhere it reads once, few, many or a size class.

V gene	J gene	D gene	clone size	CDR3 DNA	CDR3 protein
TRBV13	TRBJ2-7	NA	many	TGTGCCAGCAGCTTAAATAGGGGACTCCGATCCTACGAGCAGTACTTC	CASSLNRGLRSYEQYF
TRBV20-1	TRBJ2-3	TRBD1	many	TGCAGTTGGGACAGGGGGCCAGATACGCAGTATTTT	CSWDRGPDTQYF
TRBV12-3/TRBV12-4	TRBJ2-1	NA	NA	TGTGCCAGCAGTTTAGTCCCGGTTGATAATGAGCAGTTCTTC	CASSLVPVDNEQFF
TRBV20-1	TRBJ2-1	TRBD2	many	TGCAGTGCTAGGGCCCTAGCGGGAGCCGGTGAGCAGTTCTTC	CSARALAGAGEQFF
TRBV18	TRBJ1-1	NA	many	TGTGCCAGCTCCCGAACAAACCCAGGAAAGACTGAAGCTTTCTTT	CASSRTNPGKTEAFF
TRBV4-1	TRBJ2-5	NA	few	TGCGCCAGCAGCCAAGCTCTGGTTGAGACCCAGTACTTC	CASSQALVETQYF
TRBV4-2	TRBJ2-7	NA	NA	TGTGCCAGCAGCCAAGAAGAGGCATCGCTCTACGAGCAGTACTTC	CASSQEEASLYEQYF
TRBV12-3/TRBV12-4	TRBJ2-7	NA	many	TGTGCCAGTACCTCAGGGGACGAGCAGTACTTC	CASTSGDEQYF
TRBV11-2	TRBJ2-1	NA	many	TGTGCCAGCAGCTTAGTCCTGACAGGGAGGAAGAATGAGCAGTTCTTC	CASSLVLTGRKNEQFF
TRBV30	TRBJ1-6	NA	few	TGTGCCTGGCGCTTTAACCGTAATTCACCCCTCCACTTT	CAWRFNRNSPLHF
TRBV5-1	TRBJ2-3	NA	NA	TGCGCCAGCAGCTCCGCCCGCCTTTCTAGCACAGATACGCAGTATTTT	CASSSARLSSTDTQYF
TRBV6-7	TRBJ2-2	TRBD2	NA	TGTGCCAGCAGTTACGATGCCCTAGCGGGAGTAGCCGGGGAGCTGTTTTTT	CASSYDALAGVAGELFF
TRBV4-3	TRBJ1-1	NA	few	TGCGCCAGCAGCCAAGATCACGAGACGGGGCGGAGCACTGAAGCTTTCTTT	CASSQDHETGRSTEAFF
TRBV6-5	TRBJ2-2	NA	many	TGTGCCAGCAGTTACTCGTCTGGAGGCGGGGAGCTGTTTTTT	CASSYSSGGGELFF